This record concerns one T cell receptor beta chain sequence. What it binds is unknown. Germline V gene data show CDR1 as MDHEN and CDR2 as SYDVKM. The CDR3 runs to 12 residues. Trimming stripped 3 bases from V and 12 bases from J, with 12 bases between. The data derive from a study of breast tumors, draining lymph nodes, adjacent tissues. The study's findings and limits: Tumor T cell lymph node origin was a supported hypothesis, not proven. Luminal-like breast cancer showed significantly greater tumor-nontumor repertoire similarity than basal-like breast cancer did. Compared with lymph nodes, tumors were less diverse; compared with nontumor tissue, more.

TCRdb called the multiplex PCR reads again in MiXCR, with one record for every CDR3 protein. This sample has roughly 220,000 distinct CDR3 sequences; less than 45% occur once, and the top ten carry roughly 3.5%. Samples came from axillary lymph nodes draining the breast cancer. This receptor was taken from a female donor with breast cancer. Some clones in this sample may be carry-over from other donors' samples. Sequenced: axillary lymph node tissue. The J gene is TRBJ2-1, the V gene TRBV28, with D maybe TRBD2 (5 bases). The chain's CDR3 is CASSLGEGRQFF. The CDR3 region has the DNA TGTGCCAGCAGTTTGGGCGAGGGCCGGCAGTTCTTC.